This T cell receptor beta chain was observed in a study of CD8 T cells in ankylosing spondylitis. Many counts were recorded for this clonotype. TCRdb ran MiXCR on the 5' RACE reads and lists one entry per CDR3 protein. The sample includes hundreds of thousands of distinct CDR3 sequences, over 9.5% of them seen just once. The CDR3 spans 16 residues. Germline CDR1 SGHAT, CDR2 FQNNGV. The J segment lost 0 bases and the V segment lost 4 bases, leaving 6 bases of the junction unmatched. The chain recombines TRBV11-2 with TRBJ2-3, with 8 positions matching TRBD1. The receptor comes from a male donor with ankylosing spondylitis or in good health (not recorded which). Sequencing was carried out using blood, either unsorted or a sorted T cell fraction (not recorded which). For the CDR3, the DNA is TGTGCCAGCAGCTCGTACAGGACAGGGAGCACAGATACGCAGTATTTT. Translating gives CASSSYRTGSTDTQYF.